These 20 T cell receptor beta chains were all obtained from the same sample, sequenced in a study of blood T cell repertoires in COVID-19. Produced via immunoSEQ multiplex PCR; TCRdb's table is partial and in-frame only. The sample comprises fewer than 200,000 clones, over 85% of which are singletons, and roughly 4.4% rests with the top ten. The specimen was peripheral blood. The origin of the receptors is a woman aged 45-65 years with acute or convalescent COVID-19.

The chain links TRBV5-1 to TRBJ1-1; D is perhaps TRBD1 (6 bases). In germline, CDR1 is SGHRS, CDR2 YFSETQ. This CDR3 region has 14 residues. Trimming cost V 1 base and J 6 bases, with 13 bases left between them. This chain's CDR3 is CASSLTGISAEAFF. The CDR3 DNA sequence: TGCGCCAGCAGCTTGACAGGGATCTCAGCTGAAGCTTTCTTT. The variable domain in full, with the rest retrieved from reference TRBV5-1 and TRBJ1-1, is KAGVTQTPRYLIKTRGQQVTLSCSPISGHRSVSWYQQTPGQGLQFLFEYFSETQRNKGNFPGRFSGRQFSNSRSEMNVSTLELGDSALYLCASSLTGISAEAFFGQGTRLTVV.

The rearrangement joins TRBV7-8 to TRBJ2-1, with D possibly TRBD1 on 6 matching bases. Germline V gene data show CDR1 as SGHVS and CDR2 as FQNEAQ. Trimming took off 6 bases at V and 7 bases at J, with 13 bases between the two ends. There are 13 residues in the CDR3. The CDR3 region has the DNA TGTGCCAGCAGGTGGCAGGGGAGAAATGAGCAGTTCTTC. Translating it yields CASRWQGRNEQFF.

V gene TRBV29-1 combines with J gene TRBJ1-2; 11 positions agree with TRBD1. V gave up 4 bases and J gave up 7 bases; unmatched junction bases: 8. Per germline, CDR1 SQVTM and CDR2 ANQGSEA. The CDR3 totals 14 residues. The CDR3 DNA reads TGCAGCGTTGGTAGGACAGGGGGCGCGAGTGGCTACACCTTC. It yields the protein CSVGRTGGASGYTF.

This clone was recorded a few times. This chain links TRBV7-6 with TRBJ2-5; 12 bases are shared with TRBD2. This CDR3 is built from 15 residues. CDR1 and CDR2 (germline): SGHVS, FNYEAQ. V gave up 5 bases and J gave up 1 base; unmatched junction bases: 2. As DNA, the CDR3 is TGTGCCAGCAGCAAGGGACTAGCGGGCCAAGAGACCCAGTACTTC. Amino acid sequence: CASSKGLAGQETQYF.

The V call is TRBV4-2, the J call TRBJ1-2; D gene uncertain. CDR1 is LGHNA, CDR2 YNFKEQ, per germline. CDR3 size: 17 residues. V was clipped by 1 base and J by 7 bases, with 22 bases between them. The CDR3 nucleotides read TGTGCCAGCAGCCAAGGCTTCCCTGGACTTAATCGGGGTGGCTACACCTTC. Amino acids: CASSQGFPGLNRGGYTF.

The V gene is TRBV18, the J gene TRBJ2-1, with D unresolved. Trimming cost V 3 bases and J 2 bases, with 20 bases left between them. The CDR3 is made up of 18 amino acids. Germline lookup yields CDR1 KGHSH and CDR2 LQKENI. The CDR3 region is CASSPGQSRFGAYNEQFF. DNA of the CDR3: TGTGCCAGCTCACCGGGCCAAAGCAGGTTTGGTGCCTACAATGAGCAGTTCTTC.

The chain combines TRBV9 with TRBJ1-1; 7 bases agree with TRBD1. The CDR3 totals 15 residues. CDR1 SGDLS and CDR2 YYNGEE come from the germline V gene. The ends lost 3 bases at V and 1 base at J; junction bases unmatched: 6. For the CDR3, the DNA is TGTGCCAGCAGCGCGGGACAGCAGACGAACACTGAAGCTTTCTTT. This encodes CASSAGQQTNTEAFF.

The chain recombines TRBV24-1 with TRBJ2-7, with a tentative D call TRBD1 (6 bases). Trimming shortened V by 3 bases and J by 2 bases, and 10 bases separated the two germline ends. Germline V gene lookup returns CDR1 KGHDR and CDR2 SFDVKD. The CDR3 is made up of 14 amino acids. The CDR3 bases are TGTGCCACCAGTGATGGGACACCTACCTACGAGCAGTACTTC. It is translated as CATSDGTPTYEQYF.

CDR3 sequence reads: CATSRGVVSGELFF. The CDR3 DNA reads as TGTGCCACCAGTCGGGGTGTGGTTTCCGGGGAGCTGTTTTTT. The genes are TRBV24-1 and TRBJ2-2; tentatively, D is TRBD2 (5 bases). The CDR3 has 14 amino acids. CDR1 is KGHDR and CDR2 is SFDVKD in the germline V gene. The V gene lost 6 bases and the J gene lost 6 bases, with 13 bases spanning the gap.

The chain uses TRBV6-5 and TRBJ1-2, with D possibly TRBD1 on 5 matching bases. This CDR3 region has 13 residues. Germline V gives CDR1 MNHEY, CDR2 SVGAGI. V was shortened by 4 bases and J by 4 bases, with 10 bases between the two germline ends. The CDR3 region is CASSFTGGYGYTF. The CDR3, as DNA: TGTGCCAGCAGTTTTACAGGTGGCTATGGCTACACCTTC.

The chain carries TRBV13 and TRBJ2-1; no clear D gene. In germline, CDR1 is PRHDT, CDR2 FYEKMQ (reference sequence). V was trimmed by 4 bases and J by 4 bases, leaving 8 bases between them. The CDR3 contains 13 residues. The CDR3 coding sequence is TGTGCCAGCAGCTCCCTACAGTACAATGAGCAGTTCTTC. This translates into CASSSLQYNEQFF.

This chain joins TRBV18 and TRBJ1-3; D not resolved. The germline gives CDR1 KGHSH, CDR2 LQKENI. This CDR3 has 16 residues. V was shortened by 3 bases and J by 0 bases, with 12 bases between the two germline ends. CDR3 amino acids: CASSPVQVSSGNTIYF. CDR3 DNA: TGTGCCAGCTCACCGGTGCAGGTGAGCTCTGGAAACACCATATATTTT.

The rearrangement links TRBV30 to TRBJ1-2; D perhaps matches TRBD1 (6 bases). The CDR3 contains 15 residues. Germline lookup yields CDR1 GTSNPN and CDR2 SVGIG (reference sequence). The germline V and J ends were trimmed by 5 bases and 4 bases, with 20 bases remaining between them. The CDR3 here is CAWGPGTNSPYGYTF. CDR3 coding DNA: TGTGCCTGGGGTCCCGGGACAAATTCTCCCTATGGCTACACCTTC.

As for this clone: One junction end does not reproduce the germline sequence, and a read error may be involved. V is TRBV7-7 and J is TRBJ2-1; 10 bases are a match to TRBD1. Looked up from germline, CDR1 is SSHAT and CDR2 is FNYEAQ (reference sequence). The CDR3 totals 15 residues. DNA of the CDR3: TGTGCTAGCAGCTCCGGACAGGGGGGAAACAATGAGCAGTTCTTC. It yields the protein CASSSGQGGNNEQFF.

The chain recombines TRBV4-1 with TRBJ1-2; D remains ambiguous. CDR3 size: 15 residues. The V gene lost 1 base and the J gene lost 8 bases, with 17 bases spanning the gap. Germline V gene lookup returns CDR1 MGHRA and CDR2 YSYEKL. CDR3 region: CASSQGWGREGGYTF. CDR3 sequence (DNA): TGCGCCAGCAGCCAAGGTTGGGGAAGAGAGGGCGGCTACACCTTC.

V is TRBV20-1 and J is TRBJ2-1; D gene uncertain. The CDR3 is 11 residues long. CDR1 and CDR2 (germline): DFQATT, SNEGSKA (reference sequence). V was cut by 3 bases and J by 6 bases, with 6 bases left in between. The CDR3 DNA follows: TGCAGTGCTAGTACGGGCAATGAGCAGTTCTTC. Translation: CSASTGNEQFF.

The chain joins TRBV23-1 to TRBJ2-7; TRBD2 matches 11 bases. TRBV23-1 is classed as an ORF, of uncertain function. V shed 7 bases, J shed 3 bases, and the junction held 8 bases outside the gene matches. The CDR3 consists of 15 residues. CDR3 sequence: CASNRLAGGFYEQYF. The DNA of the CDR3 is TGCGCCAGCAACCGGCTAGCGGGAGGATTCTACGAGCAGTACTTC.

The J gene is TRBJ2-3, the V gene TRBV29-1; 12 bases line up with TRBD1. Germline V gene lookup returns CDR1 SQVTM and CDR2 ANQGSEA. Unmatched junction bases numbered 14, after V lost 3 bases and J lost 1 base. There are 19 residues in the CDR3. CDR3: CSVDWGGQGARVGTDTQYF. The CDR3 region has the DNA TGCAGCGTTGATTGGGGGGGACAGGGGGCCAGAGTGGGCACAGATACGCAGTATTTT.

The chain couples TRBV6-5 to TRBJ2-7; D gene uncertain. CDR1 and CDR2 (germline): MNHEY, SVGAGI. The V end lost 7 bases, the J end lost 1 base, and 11 bases lay between the germline ends. The CDR3 runs 13 residues. Here the CDR3 DNA reads TGTGCCAGCACTGGGCAGACGTCCTACGAGCAGTACTTC. Its translation is CASTGQTSYEQYF.

The chain uses TRBV24-1 and TRBJ2-3; D is unresolved. There are 14 residues in the CDR3. Germline-derived CDR1 and CDR2 are KGHDR and SFDVKD. Trimming shortened V by 4 bases and J by 0 bases, and 7 bases separated the two germline ends. CDR3 amino acids: CATSELGSTDTQYF. In nucleotides, the CDR3 is TGTGCCACCAGTGAACTTGGTAGCACAGATACGCAGTATTTT.